The T cell receptor (beta chain) described here comes from a study of T cells in Graves' hyperthyroidism and ophthalmopathy. The sample holds a few counts of this clonotype. The antigen is undetermined. The CDR3 has 15 residues. V lost 2 bases and J 5 bases, leaving 14 bases between the germline ends. Per germline, CDR1 MNHNS and CDR2 SASEGT. There were TCR beta CDR3 regions amplified from RNA transcripts. First-round RT-PCR of the TCR CDR3 relied on the HTBI primer set. Via MiXCR, TCRdb re-called the multiplex PCR reads, giving one row per CDR3 protein. Found here are 250,000 to 350,000 distinct CDR3 sequences, around a sixth of them singletons; the top ten hold around 34%. Study observations and caveats: Most thyroid clonotypes expanded above 0.001 appeared in blood too.

The chain employs TRBV6-1 and TRBJ2-3; weak D call: TRBD1 (5 bases). Sequenced sample: blood. This clonotype was obtained from a man under 40 with Graves' hyperthyroidism. CDR3 bases: TGTGCCAGCAGTGAACAAAAAGGGGTGAAAGATACGCAGTATTTT. Amino acid sequence: CASSEQKGVKDTQYF.